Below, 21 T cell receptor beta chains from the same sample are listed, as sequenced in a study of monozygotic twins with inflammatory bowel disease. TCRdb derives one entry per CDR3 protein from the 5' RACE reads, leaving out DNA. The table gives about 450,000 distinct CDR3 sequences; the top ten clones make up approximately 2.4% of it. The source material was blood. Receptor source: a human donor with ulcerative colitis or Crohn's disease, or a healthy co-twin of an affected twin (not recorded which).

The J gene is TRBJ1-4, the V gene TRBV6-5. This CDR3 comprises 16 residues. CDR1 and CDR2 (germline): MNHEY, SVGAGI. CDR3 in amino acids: CASMLDATLGSEKLFF.

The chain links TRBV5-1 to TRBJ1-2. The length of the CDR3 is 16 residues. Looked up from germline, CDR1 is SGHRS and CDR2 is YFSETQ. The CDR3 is CASSPGLGAHNYGYTF. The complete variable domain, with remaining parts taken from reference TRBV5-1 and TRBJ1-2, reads KAGVTQTPRYLIKTRGQQVTLSCSPISGHRSVSWYQQTPGQGLQFLFEYFSETQRNKGNFPGRFSGRQFSNSRSEMNVSTLELGDSALYLCASSPGLGAHNYGYTFGSGTRLTVV.

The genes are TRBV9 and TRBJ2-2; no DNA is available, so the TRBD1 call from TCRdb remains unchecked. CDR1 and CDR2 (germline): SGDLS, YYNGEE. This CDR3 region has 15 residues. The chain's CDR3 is CASSVDGGATGELFF.

The CDR3 here is CASSPVNSRADTQYF. The chain recombines TRBV18 with TRBJ2-3; there is no DNA to check the TCRdb D call of TRBD2. Looked up from germline, CDR1 is KGHSH and CDR2 is LQKENI. The CDR3 is 15 residues long.

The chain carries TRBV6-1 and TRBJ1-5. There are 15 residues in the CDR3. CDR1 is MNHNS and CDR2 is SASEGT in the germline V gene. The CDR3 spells CASRDTEYSNQPQHF.

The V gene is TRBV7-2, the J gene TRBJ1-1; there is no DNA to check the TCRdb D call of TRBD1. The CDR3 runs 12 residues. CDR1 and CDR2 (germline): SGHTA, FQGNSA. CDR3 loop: CASSLDSAEAFF.

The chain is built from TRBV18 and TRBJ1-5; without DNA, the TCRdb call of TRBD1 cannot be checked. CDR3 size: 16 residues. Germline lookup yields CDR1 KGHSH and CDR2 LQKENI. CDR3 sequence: CASSPLGAGSNQPQHF.

CDR3 amino acids: CASSPPPGNSPLHF. This chain links TRBV7-9 with TRBJ1-6; the TRBD1 assignment by TCRdb is unverifiable without DNA. The CDR3 has 14 residues. CDR1 and CDR2 (germline): SEHNR, FQNEAQ (reference sequence).

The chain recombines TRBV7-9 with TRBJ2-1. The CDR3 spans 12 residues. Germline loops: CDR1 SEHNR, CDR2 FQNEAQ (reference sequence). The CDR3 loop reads CASSLYGDEQFF.

The CDR3 region is CASSLYAPSYEQYF. V is TRBV27 and J is TRBJ2-7; TCRdb returns TRBD1, unconfirmable since there is no DNA. CDR1 MNHEY and CDR2 SMNVEV come from the germline V gene (reference sequence). This CDR3 is built from 14 residues.

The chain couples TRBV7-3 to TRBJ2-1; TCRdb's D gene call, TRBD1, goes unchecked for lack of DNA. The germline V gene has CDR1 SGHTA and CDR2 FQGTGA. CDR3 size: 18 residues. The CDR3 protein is CASSLKVKGQGFNNEQFF.

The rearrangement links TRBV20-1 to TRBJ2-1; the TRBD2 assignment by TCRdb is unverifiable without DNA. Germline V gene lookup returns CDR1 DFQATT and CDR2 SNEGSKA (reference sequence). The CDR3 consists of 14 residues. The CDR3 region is CSAPGSGTYNEQFF.

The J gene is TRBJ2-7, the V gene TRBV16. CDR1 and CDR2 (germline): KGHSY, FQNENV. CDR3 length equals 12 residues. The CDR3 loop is CSSSQSTYEQYF.

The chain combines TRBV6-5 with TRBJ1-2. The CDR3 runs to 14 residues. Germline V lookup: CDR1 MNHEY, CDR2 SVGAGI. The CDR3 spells CASSSRASSYGYTF.

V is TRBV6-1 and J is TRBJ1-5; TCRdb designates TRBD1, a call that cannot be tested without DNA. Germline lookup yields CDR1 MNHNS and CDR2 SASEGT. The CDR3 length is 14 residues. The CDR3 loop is CASREPGTGQPQHF.

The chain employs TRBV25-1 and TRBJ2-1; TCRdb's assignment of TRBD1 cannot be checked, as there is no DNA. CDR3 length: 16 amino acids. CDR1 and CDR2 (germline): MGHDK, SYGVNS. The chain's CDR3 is CASSESGVVSYNEQFF.

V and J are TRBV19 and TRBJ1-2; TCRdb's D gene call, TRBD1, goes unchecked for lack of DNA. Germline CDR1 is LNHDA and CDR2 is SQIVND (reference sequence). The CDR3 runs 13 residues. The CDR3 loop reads CASSSRGQEVETF.

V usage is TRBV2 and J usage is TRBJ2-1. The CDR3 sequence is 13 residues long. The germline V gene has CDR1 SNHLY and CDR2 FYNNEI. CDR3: CASTINSYNEQFF. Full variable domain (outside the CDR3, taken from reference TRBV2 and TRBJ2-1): EPEVTQTPSHQVTQMGQEVILRCVPISNHLYFYWYRQILGQKVEFLVSFYNNEISEKSEIFDDQFSVERPDGSNFTLKIRSTKLEDSAMYFCASTINSYNEQFFGPGTRLTVL.

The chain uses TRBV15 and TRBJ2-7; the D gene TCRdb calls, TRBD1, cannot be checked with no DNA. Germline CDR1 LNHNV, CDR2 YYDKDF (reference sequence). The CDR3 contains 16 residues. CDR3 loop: CATSRDGQGTVYEQYF.

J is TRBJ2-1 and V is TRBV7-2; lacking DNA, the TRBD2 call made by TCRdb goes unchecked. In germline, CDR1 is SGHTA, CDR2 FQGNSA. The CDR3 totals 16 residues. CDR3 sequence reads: CASSLVAGTLWNEQFF.

The CDR3 is CSARVAGVFNEQFF. The chain carries TRBV20-1 and TRBJ2-1; TCRdb's D gene call, TRBD2, goes unchecked for lack of DNA. Germline CDR1 and CDR2: DFQATT and SNEGSKA (reference sequence). The CDR3 covers 14 residues.